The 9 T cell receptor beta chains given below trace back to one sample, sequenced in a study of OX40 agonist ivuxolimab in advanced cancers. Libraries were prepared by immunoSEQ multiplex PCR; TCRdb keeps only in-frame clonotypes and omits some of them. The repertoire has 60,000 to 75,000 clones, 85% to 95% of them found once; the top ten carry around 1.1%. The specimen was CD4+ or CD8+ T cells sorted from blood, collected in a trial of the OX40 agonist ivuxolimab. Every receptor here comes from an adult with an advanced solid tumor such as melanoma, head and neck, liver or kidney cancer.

The DNA of the CDR3 is TGTGCCAGCTCACCAACCGGGAGGAGGCAAGAGACCCAGTACTTC. This gives the protein CASSPTGRRQETQYF. The rearrangement links TRBV18 to TRBJ2-5; TRBD2 aligns across 7 bases. The V segment lost 2 bases and the J segment 2 bases; nucleotides outside the gene matches: 5. The CDR3 spans 15 residues. Germline V gene sequence: CDR1 KGHSH, CDR2 LQKENI. Full variable domain (rest looked up from reference TRBV18 and TRBJ2-5): NAGVMQNPRHLVRRRGQEARLRCSPMKGHSHVYWYRQLPEEGLKFMVYLQKENIIDESGMPKERFSAEFPKEGPSILRIQQVVRGDSAAYFCASSPTGRRQETQYFGPGTRLLVL.

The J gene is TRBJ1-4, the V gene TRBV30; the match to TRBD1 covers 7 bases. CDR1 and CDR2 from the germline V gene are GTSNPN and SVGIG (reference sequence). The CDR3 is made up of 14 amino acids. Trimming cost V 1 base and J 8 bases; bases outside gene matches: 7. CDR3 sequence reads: CAWSGTGGTEKLFF. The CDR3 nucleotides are TGTGCCTGGAGTGGGACAGGTGGAACCGAAAAACTGTTTTTT. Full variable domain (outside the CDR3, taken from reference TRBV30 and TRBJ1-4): SQTIHQWPATLVQPVGSPLSLECTVEGTSNPNLYWYRQAAGRGLQLLFYSVGIGQISSEVPQNLSASRPQDRQFILSSKKLLLSDSGFYLCAWSGTGGTEKLFFGSGTQLSVL.

The CDR3 sequence is CASSLSGRYKQYF. In nucleotides, the CDR3 is TGTGCCAGCAGCTTGAGTGGCAGATATAAGCAGTACTTC. The V gene is TRBV7-9, the J gene TRBJ2-5; D uncertain. V gave up 3 bases and J gave up 11 bases, with 16 bases separating them. The length of the CDR3 is 13 residues. Germline assignment: CDR1 SEHNR and CDR2 FQNEAQ (reference sequence).

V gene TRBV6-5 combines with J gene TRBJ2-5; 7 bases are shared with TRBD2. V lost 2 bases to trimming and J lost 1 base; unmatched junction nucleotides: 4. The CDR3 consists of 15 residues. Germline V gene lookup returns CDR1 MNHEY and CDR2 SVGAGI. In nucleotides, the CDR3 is TGTGCCAGCAGTTACGATCGGGGGGTCCAAGAGACCCAGTACTTC. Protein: CASSYDRGVQETQYF.

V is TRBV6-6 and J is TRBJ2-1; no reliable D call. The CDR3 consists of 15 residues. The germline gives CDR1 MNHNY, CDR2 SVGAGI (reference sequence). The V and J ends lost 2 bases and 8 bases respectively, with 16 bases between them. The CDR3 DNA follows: TGTGCCAGCAGTTACCGGGCGGAACGGTATGATGAGCAGTTCTTC. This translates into CASSYRAERYDEQFF.

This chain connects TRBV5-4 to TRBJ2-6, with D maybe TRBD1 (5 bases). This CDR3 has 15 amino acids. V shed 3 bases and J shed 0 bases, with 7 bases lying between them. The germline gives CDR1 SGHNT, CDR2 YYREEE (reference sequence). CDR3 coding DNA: TGTGCCAGCAGCTCTCAGGGCTCTGGGGCCAACGTCCTGACTTTC. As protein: CASSSQGSGANVLTF.

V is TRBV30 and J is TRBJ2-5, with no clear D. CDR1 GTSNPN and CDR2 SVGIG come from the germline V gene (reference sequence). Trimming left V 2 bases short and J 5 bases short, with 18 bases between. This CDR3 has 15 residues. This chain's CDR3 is CAWSPLSPPTETQYF. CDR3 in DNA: TGTGCCTGGAGTCCCCTCTCTCCCCCGACGGAGACCCAGTACTTC.

The CDR3 spells CASSFYRGGNTEAFF. The CDR3 nucleotides read TGTGCCAGCAGTTTCTACAGGGGCGGGAACACTGAAGCTTTCTTT. This chain joins TRBV28 and TRBJ1-1; 7 nucleotides align to TRBD1. This CDR3 spans 15 amino acids. Germline V lookup: CDR1 MDHEN, CDR2 SYDVKM. J gave up 1 base and V 3 bases, and 5 bases lay outside the gene matches. Variable domain in full (rest from reference TRBV28 and TRBJ1-1): DVKVTQSSRYLVKRTGEKVFLECVQDMDHENMFWYRQDPGLGLRLIYFSYDVKMKEKGDIPEGYSVSREKKERFSLILESASTNQTSMYLCASSFYRGGNTEAFFGQGTRLTVV.

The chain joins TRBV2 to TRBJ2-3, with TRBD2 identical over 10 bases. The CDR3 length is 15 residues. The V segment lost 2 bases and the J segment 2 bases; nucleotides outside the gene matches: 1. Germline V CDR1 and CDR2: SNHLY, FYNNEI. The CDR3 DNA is TGTGCCAGCAGTGAACTAGCGGGGGCCACAGATACGCAGTATTTT. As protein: CASSELAGATDTQYF.